This TCR beta chain comes out of a study of blood T cell repertoires in COVID-19. Study-level information: Spain, Italy and the United States supplied samples that represented acute and convalescent COVID-19. The analysed material was cDNA or gDNA that came from T cells, B-cell-depleted T cells, or PBMCs.

The length of the CDR3 is 13 residues. CDR1 DFQATT and CDR2 SNEGSKA come from the germline V gene (reference sequence). Germline trimming cut 3 bases from V and 5 bases from J; bases unmatched to any gene: 4. Original data processing: Estimates of nucleated cell counts were drawn from the amplification of reference gene primers. Method: immunoSEQ multiplex PCR; TCRdb's copy keeps in-frame clones and lacks some. V and J calls and clone size follow that table, whereas D and trimming were derived from the DNA. In the table there are tens of thousands of clones, more than 75% of which are singletons. This receptor was taken from a man aged 35 to 55 with acute or convalescent COVID-19. The sample was peripheral blood. The V and J genes are TRBV20-1 and TRBJ2-5; 9 positions match TRBD2. CDR3 sequence (DNA): TGCAGTGCTAGTATCAGCGGGGGGGAGACCCAGTACTTC. Protein product: CSASISGGETQYF.